Presented here are 22 T cell receptor beta chains from one specimen sequenced in a study of CD8 T cells in ankylosing spondylitis. TCRdb re-called the 5' RACE reads through MiXCR, storing one row per CDR3 protein. Among roughly 180,000 distinct CDR3 sequences, around 13% were seen once, and the ten largest hold approximately 16%. Sequencing was performed on blood, either unsorted or a sorted T cell fraction (not recorded which). The receptors originated from a male donor with ankylosing spondylitis or in good health (not recorded which).

This clonotype was observed a few times. CDR3 nucleotide sequence: TGTGCCAGCAGCCCCCTCGAGGGGAGAGGGACTGAAGCTTTCTTT. Residues: CASSPLEGRGTEAFF. The rearrangement joins TRBV7-8 to TRBJ1-1, with a tentative D call TRBD1 (5 bases). The CDR3 totals 15 residues. V lost 5 bases and J 5 bases, leaving 18 bases between the germline ends. Germline values: CDR1 SGHVS, CDR2 FQNEAQ.

The table lists this clonotype with many counts. This chain joins TRBV5-1 and TRBJ1-1; D is ambiguous. In germline, CDR1 is SGHRS, CDR2 YFSETQ. V was trimmed by 0 bases and J by 3 bases, leaving 9 bases between them. The CDR3 is 14 amino acids. CDR3 sequence: CASSLEGGHTEAFF. CDR3 coding DNA: TGCGCCAGCAGCTTGGAAGGAGGGCACACTGAAGCTTTCTTT.

The V and J genes are TRBV21-1 and TRBJ2-7; the table names TRBD1, a call not compared with the DNA. TRBV21-1 is a documented pseudogene. This CDR3 has 16 residues. CDR3 coding DNA: TGTGCCAGCAACAGGGTAGGGGACAGAAGCTCCTACGAGCAGTACTTC. It translates to CASNRVGDRSSYEQYF.

The chain couples TRBV4-2 to TRBJ2-7; D tentatively fits TRBD1 or TRBD2 (5 bases each). CDR3 length equals 14 residues. Trimming shortened V by 0 bases and J by 4 bases, and 10 bases separated the two germline ends. From germline, CDR1 is LGHNA and CDR2 YNFKEQ. CDR3 residues: CASSQDRGGYEQYF. The CDR3 nucleotides read TGTGCCAGCAGCCAAGATCGGGGCGGGTACGAGCAGTACTTC.

The chain uses TRBV27 and TRBJ2-5; 10 nucleotides align to TRBD2. J lost 5 bases, V lost 4 bases, and 13 bases had no gene match. This CDR3 region has 17 residues. Germline assignment: CDR1 MNHEY and CDR2 SMNVEV (reference sequence). DNA for the CDR3: TGTGCCAGCAGTTCGCACACTAGCGGGGTCGGGGTGGAGACCCAGTACTTC. Its protein product is CASSSHTSGVGVETQYF.

The V call is TRBV3-1, the J call TRBJ1-2; D not resolved. V was cut by 0 bases and J by 1 base, with 9 bases left in between. CDR1 and CDR2 from the germline V gene are LGHDT and YNNKEL (reference sequence). The CDR3 totals 15 residues. CDR3 sequence reads: CASSQDSGSNYGYTF. For the CDR3, the DNA is TGTGCCAGCAGCCAAGATTCTGGCAGTAACTATGGCTACACCTTC.

V usage is TRBV12-3 or TRBV12-4 and J usage is TRBJ2-4, with D hard to call. CDR3 length: 15 residues. V lost 5 bases and J lost 8, with 19 bases in between. In DNA, the CDR3 is TGTGCCAGCAGTGCCCCGGACGGGCCTAGGGACATTCAGTACTTC. It is translated as CASSAPDGPRDIQYF.

This clonotype was found a few times. The V and J genes are TRBV3-1 and TRBJ1-1; weak D call: TRBD1 (6 bases). The germline V and J ends were trimmed by 0 bases and 5 bases, with 13 bases remaining between them. There are 15 residues in the CDR3. CDR1 and CDR2 from the germline V gene are LGHDT and YNNKEL (reference sequence). The CDR3 region is CASSQDTSDRTEAFF. The CDR3, as DNA: TGTGCCAGCAGCCAAGATACTTCCGACAGGACTGAAGCTTTCTTT.

At least ten counts were recorded for this clonotype. CDR3 residues: CASSLGGYNSPLHF. The CDR3 DNA follows: TGTGCCAGCAGTTTAGGAGGTTATAATTCACCCCTCCACTTT. The V gene is TRBV27, the J gene TRBJ1-6, with unresolved D. Germline lookup yields CDR1 MNHEY and CDR2 SMNVEV (reference sequence). The ends were cut back, 2 bases at V and 4 bases at J, with 6 bases in the middle. The CDR3 loop spans 14 amino acids.

This chain uses TRBV7-9 with TRBJ2-1; TRBD2 agrees at 12 bases. This CDR3 contains 16 residues. V shed 1 base, J shed 7 bases, and the junction held 5 bases outside the gene matches. CDR1 and CDR2 from the germline V gene are SEHNR and FQNEAQ (reference sequence). The CDR3 DNA sequence: TGTGCCAGCAGCTTAGGTCCTAGCGGGAGGGGAAATGAGCAGTTCTTC. It codes for CASSLGPSGRGNEQFF.

The chain carries TRBV11-2 and TRBJ2-5; no firm D call. This CDR3 spans 16 amino acids. V was cut by 0 bases and J by 3 bases, with 14 bases left in between. CDR1 is SGHAT and CDR2 is FQNNGV in the germline V gene. The CDR3 region is CASSLDWTPRKETQYF. The CDR3 region has the DNA TGTGCCAGCAGCTTAGATTGGACCCCGCGGAAAGAGACCCAGTACTTC.

A single count supports this clonotype. V gene TRBV5-1 combines with J gene TRBJ2-6; weak D call: TRBD1 (6 bases). The CDR3 sequence is 17 residues long. V was cut by 1 base and J by 0 bases, with 11 bases left in between. The germline V gene encodes CDR1 SGHRS and CDR2 YFSETQ. The CDR3 region has the DNA TGCGCCAGCAGCTTGCAGGGGTCCCGCTCTGGGGCCAACGTCCTGACTTTC. It codes for CASSLQGSRSGANVLTF.

This clonotype was picked up a small number of times. This CDR3 reads CASSRRSSYEQYF. CDR3 nucleotide sequence: TGTGCCAGTAGCCGCAGGAGCTCCTACGAGCAGTACTTC. This chain joins TRBV19 and TRBJ2-7; D gene ambiguous. CDR1 and CDR2 from the germline V gene are LNHDA and SQIVND (reference sequence). Trimming stripped 6 bases from V and 0 bases from J, with 9 bases between. The CDR3 loop spans 13 amino acids.

This clonotype was counted many times. The V call is TRBV4-1, the J call TRBJ1-6; no definite D call. The V gene's germline CDR1 is MGHRA and CDR2 YSYEKL. V dropped 1 base and J dropped 8 bases, with 15 bases sitting between them. The CDR3 consists of 16 residues. CDR3 amino acids: CASSQVRLGPHSPLHF. DNA of the CDR3: TGCGCCAGCAGCCAAGTGCGACTGGGCCCCCATTCACCCCTCCACTTT.

The V call is TRBV4-1, the J call TRBJ2-3, with D uncertain. Trimming cost V 0 bases and J 2 bases, with 6 bases left between them. In germline, CDR1 is MGHRA, CDR2 YSYEKL. The CDR3 runs to 14 residues. Written as DNA, the CDR3 is TGCGCCAGCAGCCAAGATTTCTACACAGATACGCAGTATTTT. Protein sequence: CASSQDFYTDTQYF.

The table lists this clonotype with many counts. The rearrangement joins TRBV20-1 to TRBJ2-1, with 10 bases identical to TRBD2. The length of the CDR3 is 16 residues. J gave up 2 bases and V 7 bases, and 11 bases lay outside the gene matches. CDR1 and CDR2 from the germline V gene are DFQATT and SNEGSKA (reference sequence). The CDR3 nucleotides are TGCAGTGTCAGCCCTCCAGCGGGGGGGCCCTACAATGAGCAGTTCTTC. It is translated as CSVSPPAGGPYNEQFF.

This clonotype was seen more than once but under ten times. The chain uses TRBV12-3 or TRBV12-4 and TRBJ1-1, with TRBD1 identical over 8 bases. The CDR3 has 14 amino acids. The ends lost 1 base at V and 6 bases at J; junction bases unmatched: 4. DNA of the CDR3: TGTGCCAGCAGTTTAGACCCAGGGGGCTCTGAAGCTTTCTTT. This codes for CASSLDPGGSEAFF.

This clonotype showed up many times. The chain is built from TRBV5-6 and TRBJ1-1; tentatively, D is TRBD1 (6 bases). The V end was cut by 3 bases, the J end by 0 bases, with 12 bases between. This CDR3 spans 15 amino acids. Per the germline V gene, CDR1 is SGHDT and CDR2 is YYEEEE. As DNA, the CDR3 is TGTGCCAGCAGCTACCAGACAGGTATGAACACTGAAGCTTTCTTT. This gives the protein CASSYQTGMNTEAFF.

Many counts were recorded for this clonotype. This chain joins TRBV12-3 or TRBV12-4 and TRBJ1-2; possible D gene TRBD1, 5 bases. This CDR3 has 13 residues. V was shortened by 4 bases and J by 4 bases, with 10 bases between the two germline ends. The chain's CDR3 is CASSSGRFYGYTF. CDR3 coding DNA: TGTGCCAGCAGTTCGGGACGGTTCTATGGCTACACCTTC.

The chain has TRBV7-6 and TRBJ2-3, with D possibly being TRBD2 (5 bases). The V and J ends lost 3 bases and 6 bases respectively, with 16 bases between them. This CDR3 is built from 15 residues. Germline loops: CDR1 SGHVS, CDR2 FNYEAQ. CDR3: CASSLGGPFLDTQYF. The CDR3 nucleotides are TGTGCCAGCAGCTTGGGCGGGCCCTTCTTGGATACGCAGTATTTT.

The J gene is TRBJ2-7, the V gene TRBV11-2; D remains ambiguous. V gave up 1 base and J gave up 3 bases, with 10 bases separating them. The CDR3 is 14 amino acids. Germline V CDR1 and CDR2: SGHAT, FQNNGV. The CDR3 loop reads CASSLVGPDYEQYF. The CDR3 region has the DNA TGTGCCAGCAGCTTAGTAGGGCCGGACTACGAGCAGTACTTC.

As concerns this clonotype: At one boundary the junction diverges from the germline segment, which might be a read error. The genes are TRBV20-1 and TRBJ2-1, with 10 bases fitting TRBD2. CDR3 size: 17 residues. CDR1 is DFQATT and CDR2 is SNEGSKA in the germline V gene (reference sequence). The CDR3 sequence is CCARDGLAGAGYNEQFF. The CDR3 coding sequence is TGCTGTGCTAGAGATGGGCTAGCGGGGGCCGGCTACAATGAGCAGTTCTTC.